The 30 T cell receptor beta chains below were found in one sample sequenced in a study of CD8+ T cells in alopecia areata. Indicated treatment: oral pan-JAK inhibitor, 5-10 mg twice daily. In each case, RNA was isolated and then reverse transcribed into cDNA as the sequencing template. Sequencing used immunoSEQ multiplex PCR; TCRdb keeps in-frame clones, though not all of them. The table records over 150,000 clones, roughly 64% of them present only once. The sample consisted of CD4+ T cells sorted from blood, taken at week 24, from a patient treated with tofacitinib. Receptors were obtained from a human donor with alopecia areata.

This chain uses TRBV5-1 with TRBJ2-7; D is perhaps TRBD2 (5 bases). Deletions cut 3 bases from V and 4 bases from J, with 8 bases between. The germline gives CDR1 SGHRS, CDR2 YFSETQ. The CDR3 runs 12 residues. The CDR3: CASSYGDYEQYF. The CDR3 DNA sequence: TGCGCCAGCAGCTACGGGGATTACGAGCAGTACTTC.

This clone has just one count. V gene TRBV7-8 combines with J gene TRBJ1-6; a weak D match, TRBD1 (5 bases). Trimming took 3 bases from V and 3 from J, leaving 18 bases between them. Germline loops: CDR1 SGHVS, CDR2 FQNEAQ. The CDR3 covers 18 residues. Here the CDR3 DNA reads TGTGCCAGCAGCTTCCCGACAGCAACTTACCTCTATAATTCACCCCTCCACTTT. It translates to CASSFPTATYLYNSPLHF.

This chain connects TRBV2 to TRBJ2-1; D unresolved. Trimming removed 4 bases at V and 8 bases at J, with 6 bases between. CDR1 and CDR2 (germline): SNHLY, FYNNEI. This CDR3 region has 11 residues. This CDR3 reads CASSVTYEQFF. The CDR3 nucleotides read TGTGCCAGCAGTGTTACCTATGAGCAGTTCTTC.

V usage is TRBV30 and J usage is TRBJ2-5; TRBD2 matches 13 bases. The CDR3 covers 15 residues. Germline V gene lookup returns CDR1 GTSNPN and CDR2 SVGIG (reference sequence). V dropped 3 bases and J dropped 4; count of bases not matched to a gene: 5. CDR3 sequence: CAWSLRLAGGETQYF. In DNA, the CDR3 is TGTGCCTGGAGCCTCAGACTAGCGGGAGGAGAGACCCAGTACTTC. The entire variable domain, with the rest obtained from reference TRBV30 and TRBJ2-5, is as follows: SQTIHQWPATLVQPVGSPLSLECTVEGTSNPNLYWYRQAAGRGLQLLFYSVGIGQISSEVPQNLSASRPQDRQFILSSKKLLLSDSGFYLCAWSLRLAGGETQYFGPGTRLLVL.

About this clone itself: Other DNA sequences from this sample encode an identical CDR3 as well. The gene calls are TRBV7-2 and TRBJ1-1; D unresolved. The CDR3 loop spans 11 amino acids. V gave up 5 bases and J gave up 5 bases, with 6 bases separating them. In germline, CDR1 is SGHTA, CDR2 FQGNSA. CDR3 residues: CASSPHTEAFF. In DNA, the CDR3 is TGTGCCAGCAGCCCGCATACTGAAGCTTTCTTT.

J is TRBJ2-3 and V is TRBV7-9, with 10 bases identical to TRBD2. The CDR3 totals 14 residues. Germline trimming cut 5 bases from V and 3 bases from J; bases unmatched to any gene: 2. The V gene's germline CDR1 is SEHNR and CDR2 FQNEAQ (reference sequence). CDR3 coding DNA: TGTGCCAGCAGCAGGACTAGCGGTACAGATACGCAGTATTTT. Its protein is CASSRTSGTDTQYF.

The CDR3 spells CASSPRPEPEGYTF. DNA for the CDR3: TGTGCCAGCTCACCGAGGCCGGAGCCTGAGGGCTACACCTTC. V gene TRBV18 combines with J gene TRBJ1-2; no clear D gene. This CDR3 region has 14 residues. Trimming took off 3 bases at V and 8 bases at J, with 16 bases between the two ends. CDR1 is KGHSH, CDR2 LQKENI, per germline.

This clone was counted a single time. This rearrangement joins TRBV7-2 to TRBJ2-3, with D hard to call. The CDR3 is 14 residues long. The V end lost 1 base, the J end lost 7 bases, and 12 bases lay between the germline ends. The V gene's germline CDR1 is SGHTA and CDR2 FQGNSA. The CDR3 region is CASSLDGVGYTQYF. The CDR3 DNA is TGTGCCAGCAGCTTAGATGGGGTAGGCTATACGCAGTATTTT.

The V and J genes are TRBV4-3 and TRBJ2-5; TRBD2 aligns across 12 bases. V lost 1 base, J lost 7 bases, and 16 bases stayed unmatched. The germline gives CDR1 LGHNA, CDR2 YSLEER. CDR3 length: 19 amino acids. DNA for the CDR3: TGCGCCAGCAGCCAAGTCCTAGCGGGAGGGCGCGAAGAAAGAGGGACCCAGTACTTC. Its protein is CASSQVLAGGREERGTQYF.

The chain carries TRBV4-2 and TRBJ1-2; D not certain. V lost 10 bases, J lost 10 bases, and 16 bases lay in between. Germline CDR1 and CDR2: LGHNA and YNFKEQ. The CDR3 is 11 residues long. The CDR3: CATATRANYTF. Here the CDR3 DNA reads TGTGCCACAGCGACACGAGCCAACTACACCTTC.

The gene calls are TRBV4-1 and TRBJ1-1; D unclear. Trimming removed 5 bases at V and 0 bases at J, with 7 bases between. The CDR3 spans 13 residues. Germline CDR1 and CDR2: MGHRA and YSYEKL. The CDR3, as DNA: TGCGCCAGCAGCTTACAGATGAACACTGAAGCTTTCTTT. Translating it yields CASSLQMNTEAFF.

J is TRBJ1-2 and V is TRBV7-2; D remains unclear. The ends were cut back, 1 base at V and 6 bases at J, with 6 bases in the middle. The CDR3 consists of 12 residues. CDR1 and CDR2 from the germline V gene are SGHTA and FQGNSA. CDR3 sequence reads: CASSLVDDGYTF. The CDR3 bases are TGTGCCAGCAGCTTAGTGGACGATGGCTACACCTTC.

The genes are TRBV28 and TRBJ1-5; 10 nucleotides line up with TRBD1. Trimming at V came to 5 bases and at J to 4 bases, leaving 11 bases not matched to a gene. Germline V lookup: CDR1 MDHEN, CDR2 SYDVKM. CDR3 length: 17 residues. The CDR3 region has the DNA TGTGCCAGCAGTCCCCGGACAGGGGGTATTGGGAATCAGCCCCAGCATTTT. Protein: CASSPRTGGIGNQPQHF.

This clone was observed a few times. DNA of the CDR3: TGTGCCAGCAGCCCTCTGGACAGGATATCCACAGATACGCAGTATTTT. Its translation: CASSPLDRISTDTQYF. The chain uses TRBV7-9 and TRBJ2-3; 7 nucleotides agree with TRBD1. The CDR3 is 16 amino acids. The germline V gene encodes CDR1 SEHNR and CDR2 FQNEAQ (reference sequence). J lost 2 bases, V lost 5 bases, and 10 bases had no gene match.

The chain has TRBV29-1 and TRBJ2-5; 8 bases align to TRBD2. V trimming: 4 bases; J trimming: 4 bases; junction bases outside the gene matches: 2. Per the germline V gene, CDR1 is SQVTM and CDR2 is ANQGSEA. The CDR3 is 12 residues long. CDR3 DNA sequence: TGCAGCGTTGCGGGGGGGGGAGAGACCCAGTACTTC. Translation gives CSVAGGGETQYF. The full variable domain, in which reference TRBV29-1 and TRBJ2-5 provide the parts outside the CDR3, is SAVISQKPSRDICQRGTSLTIQCQVDSQVTMMFWYRQQPGQSLTLIATANQGSEATYESGFVIDKFPISRPNLTFSTLTVSNMSPEDSSIYLCSVAGGGETQYFGPGTRLLVL.

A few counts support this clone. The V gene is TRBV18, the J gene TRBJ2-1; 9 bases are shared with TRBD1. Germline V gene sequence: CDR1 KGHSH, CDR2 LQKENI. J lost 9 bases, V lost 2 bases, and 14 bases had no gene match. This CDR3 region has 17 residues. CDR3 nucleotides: TGTGCCAGCTCACCAAGTGTTGGAGGACAGGGGATCAGTGAGCAGTTCTTC. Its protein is CASSPSVGGQGISEQFF.

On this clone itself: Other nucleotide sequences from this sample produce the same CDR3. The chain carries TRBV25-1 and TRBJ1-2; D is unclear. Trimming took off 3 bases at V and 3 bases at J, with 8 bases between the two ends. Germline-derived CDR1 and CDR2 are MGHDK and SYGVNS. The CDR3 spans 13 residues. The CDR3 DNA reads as TGTGCCAGCAGTGAGCCGGGTTACTATGGCTACACCTTC. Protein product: CASSEPGYYGYTF.

DNA of the CDR3: TGTGCCTGGATCGGTAGATTGAGGGGACGGTATGGCTACACCTTC. Translated: CAWIGRLRGRYGYTF. The rearrangement uses TRBV30 and TRBJ1-2, with D possibly TRBD1 on 5 matching bases. This CDR3 is 15 amino acids long. Germline V lookup: CDR1 GTSNPN, CDR2 SVGIG (reference sequence). V was shortened by 4 bases and J by 5 bases, with 20 bases between the two germline ends. The entire variable domain, with the rest obtained from reference TRBV30 and TRBJ1-2, is as follows: SQTIHQWPATLVQPVGSPLSLECTVEGTSNPNLYWYRQAAGRGLQLLFYSVGIGQISSEVPQNLSASRPQDRQFILSSKKLLLSDSGFYLCAWIGRLRGRYGYTFGSGTRLTVV.

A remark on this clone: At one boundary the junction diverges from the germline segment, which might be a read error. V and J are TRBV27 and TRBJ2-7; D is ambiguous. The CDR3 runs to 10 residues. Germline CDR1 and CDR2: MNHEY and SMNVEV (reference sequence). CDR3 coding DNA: TGTGCCAGCAGTTTCCCTGAGCGGTACTTC. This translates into CASSFPERYF.

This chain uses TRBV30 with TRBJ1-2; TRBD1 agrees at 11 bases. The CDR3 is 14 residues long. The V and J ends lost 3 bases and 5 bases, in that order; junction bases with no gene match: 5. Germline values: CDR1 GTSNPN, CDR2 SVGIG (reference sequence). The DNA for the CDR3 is TGTGCCTGGAGGGGACAGGGGGGAGTTTATGGCTACACCTTC. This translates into CAWRGQGGVYGYTF.

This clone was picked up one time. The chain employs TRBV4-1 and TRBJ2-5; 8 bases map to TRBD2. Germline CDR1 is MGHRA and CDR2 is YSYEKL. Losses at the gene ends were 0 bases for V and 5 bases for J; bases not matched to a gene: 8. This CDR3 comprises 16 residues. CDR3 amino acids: CASSQDPSRGGETQYF. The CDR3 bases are TGCGCCAGCAGCCAAGATCCCTCCCGGGGGGGCGAGACCCAGTACTTC.

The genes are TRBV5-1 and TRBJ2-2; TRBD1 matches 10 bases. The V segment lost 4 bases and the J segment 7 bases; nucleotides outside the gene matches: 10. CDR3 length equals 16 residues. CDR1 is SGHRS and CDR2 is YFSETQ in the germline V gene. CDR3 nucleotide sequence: TGCGCCAGCAGCCTCGACAGGGGGCTGGGGAACGGGGAGCTGTTTTTT. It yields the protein CASSLDRGLGNGELFF.

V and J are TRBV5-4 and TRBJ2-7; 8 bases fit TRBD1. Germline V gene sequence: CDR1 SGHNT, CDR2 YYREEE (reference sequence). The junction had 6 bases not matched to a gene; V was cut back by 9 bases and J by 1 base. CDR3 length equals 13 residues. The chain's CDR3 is CATSGTGSYEQYF. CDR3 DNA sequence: TGTGCCACCTCCGGGACAGGATCCTACGAGCAGTACTTC.

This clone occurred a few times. CDR3 sequence reads: CASSLRKNTEAFF. CDR3 DNA: TGCGCCAGCAGTTTAAGGAAGAACACTGAAGCTTTCTTT. The chain carries TRBV5-1 and TRBJ1-1, with D hard to call. The germline V and J ends were trimmed by 5 bases and 1 base, with 9 bases remaining between them. The CDR3 has 13 amino acids. Germline CDR1 SGHRS, CDR2 YFSETQ.

The CDR3 protein is CASSPKTGSTGELFF. CDR3 DNA: TGTGCCAGCAGCCCCAAGACAGGGTCCACCGGGGAGCTGTTTTTT. The chain employs TRBV7-9 and TRBJ2-2, with 7 positions matching TRBD1. Germline CDR1 and CDR2: SEHNR and FQNEAQ (reference sequence). This CDR3 has 15 residues. V was clipped by 5 bases and J by 4 bases; unmatched bases: 7.

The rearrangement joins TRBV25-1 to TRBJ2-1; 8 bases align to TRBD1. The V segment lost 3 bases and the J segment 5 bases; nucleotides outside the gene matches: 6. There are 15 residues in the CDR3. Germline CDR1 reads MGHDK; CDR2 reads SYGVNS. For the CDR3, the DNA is TGTGCCAGCAGTGACATGGACAGGGAAGACAATGAGCAGTTCTTC. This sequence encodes CASSDMDREDNEQFF.

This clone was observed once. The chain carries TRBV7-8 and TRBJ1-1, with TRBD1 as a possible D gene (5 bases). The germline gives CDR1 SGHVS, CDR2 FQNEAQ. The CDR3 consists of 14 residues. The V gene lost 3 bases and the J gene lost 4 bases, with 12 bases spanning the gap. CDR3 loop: CASSFEGPITEAFF. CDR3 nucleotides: TGTGCCAGCAGCTTTGAGGGGCCCATCACTGAAGCTTTCTTT.

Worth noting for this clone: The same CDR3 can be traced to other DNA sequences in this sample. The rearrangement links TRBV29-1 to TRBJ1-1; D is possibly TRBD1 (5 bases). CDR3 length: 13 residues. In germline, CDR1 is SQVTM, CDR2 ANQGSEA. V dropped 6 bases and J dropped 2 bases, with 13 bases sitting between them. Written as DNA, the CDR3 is TGCAGCGTAGCATTGGGGGTTAACACTGAAGCTTTCTTT. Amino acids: CSVALGVNTEAFF.

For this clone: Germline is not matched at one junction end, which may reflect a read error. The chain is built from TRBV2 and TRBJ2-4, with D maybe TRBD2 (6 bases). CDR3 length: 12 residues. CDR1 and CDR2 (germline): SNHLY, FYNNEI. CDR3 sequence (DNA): TGTGCCAGCAGGGAAGAGGGGAGGATTCAGTACTTC. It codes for CASREEGRIQYF.

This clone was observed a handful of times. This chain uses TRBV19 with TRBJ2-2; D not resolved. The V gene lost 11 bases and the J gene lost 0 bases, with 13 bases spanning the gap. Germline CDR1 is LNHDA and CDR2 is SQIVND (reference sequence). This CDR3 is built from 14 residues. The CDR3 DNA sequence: TGTGCCGGGAAACAAGAAGCGAACACCGGGGAGCTGTTTTTT. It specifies CAGKQEANTGELFF.